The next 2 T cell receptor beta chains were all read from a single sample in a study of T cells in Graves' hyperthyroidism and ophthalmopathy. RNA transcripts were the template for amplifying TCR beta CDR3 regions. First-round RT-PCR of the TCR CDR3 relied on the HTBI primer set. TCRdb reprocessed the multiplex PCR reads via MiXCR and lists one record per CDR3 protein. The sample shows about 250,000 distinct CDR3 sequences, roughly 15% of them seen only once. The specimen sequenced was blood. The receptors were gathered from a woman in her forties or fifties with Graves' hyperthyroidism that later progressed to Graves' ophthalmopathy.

The CDR3 reads CASSPGLAGGSVQFF. As DNA, the CDR3 is TGTGCCAGCAGCCCCGGACTAGCGGGGGGGTCGGTGCAGTTCTTC. The chain carries TRBV5-4 and TRBJ2-1, with 15 bases matching TRBD2. CDR1 SGHNT and CDR2 YYREEE come from the germline V gene (reference sequence). The CDR3 consists of 15 residues. J lost 12 bases, V lost 4 bases, and 8 bases had no gene match.

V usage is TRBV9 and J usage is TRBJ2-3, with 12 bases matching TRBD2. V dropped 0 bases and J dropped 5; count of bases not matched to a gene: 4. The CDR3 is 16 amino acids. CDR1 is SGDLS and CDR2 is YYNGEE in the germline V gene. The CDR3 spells CASSVAPSGRGDTQYF. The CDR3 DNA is TGTGCCAGCAGCGTAGCCCCTAGCGGGAGGGGAGATACGCAGTATTTT.